One and the same sample provided the 27 T cell receptor beta chains below, sequenced in a study of blood T cells in healthy people across ages. A sample-barcoded 5' primer and a J-beta primer mix were used in a second PCR of roughly 6 to 11 cycles. TCRdb passed the 5' RACE reads through MiXCR, listing each CDR3 protein once. Among fewer than 700,000 distinct CDR3 sequences listed, 40% to 50% were seen once. Sequenced input: blood. These receptors all come from a man older than 75 in good health.

This clonotype appeared a few times. V gene TRBV28 combines with J gene TRBJ2-5, with 9 bases identical to TRBD2. This CDR3 contains 17 residues. Germline loops: CDR1 MDHEN, CDR2 SYDVKM. V lost 1 base and J lost 5; bases outside the gene matches: 11. The CDR3 DNA is TGTGCCAGCAGTTTATTCGGGCTAGCGGGATTTTTTGAGACCCAGTACTTC. This gives the protein CASSLFGLAGFFETQYF.

V gene TRBV3-1 combines with J gene TRBJ2-6; 8 bases line up with TRBD1. V was pared by 4 bases and J by 0 bases, with 8 bases of the junction left unmatched. Germline V CDR1 and CDR2: LGHDT, YNNKEL (reference sequence). The CDR3 totals 18 residues. CDR3 in DNA: TGTGCCAGCAGCCGTACCCGACAGGGGAGCTCTGGGGCCAACGTCCTGACTTTC. It codes for CASSRTRQGSSGANVLTF.

V is TRBV28 and J is TRBJ2-1; 9 nucleotides agree with TRBD2. CDR3 length: 13 residues. The V gene's germline CDR1 is MDHEN and CDR2 SYDVKM. Unmatched junction bases numbered 14, after V lost 11 bases and J lost 12 bases. The CDR3 spells CAGAAGGTLRQFF. CDR3 DNA: TGTGCCGGAGCAGCGGGAGGAACGTTACGGCAGTTCTTC.

This chain connects TRBV28 to TRBJ2-5, with D perhaps matching TRBD2 (5 bases). CDR1 and CDR2 from the germline V gene are MDHEN and SYDVKM. CDR3 length: 16 residues. Trimming took off 3 bases at V and 10 bases at J, with 24 bases between the two ends. The CDR3 bases are TGTGCCAGCAGTTTGGGAAGGGAGCGGCTAAAGATCAACCAGTACTTC. It yields the protein CASSLGRERLKINQYF.

This clonotype was observed a handful of times. The gene calls are TRBV9 and TRBJ2-5, with D maybe TRBD2 (6 bases). The DNA end is a closer match to TRBJ2-7, so the J assignment may be wrong. Germline CDR1 SGDLS, CDR2 YYNGEE. CDR3 length: 14 residues. As DNA, the CDR3 is TGTGCCAGCAGCGTAGGCGGGACCCTAGGCGAGCAGTACTTC. This codes for CASSVGGTLGEQYF.

This rearrangement joins TRBV20-1 to TRBJ2-1; 13 bases are a match to TRBD2. CDR1 and CDR2 from the germline V gene are DFQATT and SNEGSKA (reference sequence). This CDR3 is built from 16 residues. V was clipped by 5 bases and J by 6 bases; unmatched bases: 10. CDR3 DNA: TGCAGTGCTTGGACTAGCGGGAGAAGGCTGACCAATGAGCAGTTCTTC. Protein product: CSAWTSGRRLTNEQFF.

This clonotype was seen only a few times. A much larger clone lies one base from this, so it may be a read error. The chain joins TRBV24-1 to TRBJ2-1; D might be TRBD2 (6 bases). This CDR3 has 15 residues. V was cut by 5 bases and J by 7 bases, with 17 bases left in between. Germline CDR1 reads KGHDR; CDR2 reads SFDVKD. CDR3 bases: TGTGCCACCAGTGGAGACGGCGGGATGGGAAATGAGCAGTTCTTC. Its translation: CATSGDGGMGNEQFF.

The rearrangement joins TRBV6-5 to TRBJ1-5; D is perhaps TRBD1 (6 bases). Per the germline V gene, CDR1 is MNHEY and CDR2 is SVGAGI. CDR3 length equals 15 residues. Trimming took off 6 bases at V and 2 bases at J, with 14 bases between the two ends. Here the CDR3 reads CASSFTGSGNQPQHF. In DNA, the CDR3 is TGTGCCAGCAGCTTCACAGGGAGTGGCAATCAGCCCCAGCATTTT.

The J gene is TRBJ1-1, the V gene TRBV6-1; TRBD1 is a possible D gene (5 bases). V was clipped by 6 bases and J by 7 bases, with 15 bases between them. Germline assignment: CDR1 MNHNS and CDR2 SASEGT. The CDR3 runs 13 residues. The CDR3 reads CASSQHRDGEAFF. The CDR3 DNA sequence: TGTGCCAGCAGCCAACACCGGGACGGTGAAGCTTTCTTT.

This clonotype turned up a few times. J is TRBJ2-5 and V is TRBV27; possibly TRBD1 for D (5 bases). CDR3 size: 13 residues. The V end was cut by 9 bases, the J end by 2 bases, with 13 bases between. CDR1 and CDR2 (germline): MNHEY, SMNVEV (reference sequence). Here the CDR3 DNA reads TGTGCCAGTAAACCGGACAATCAAGAGACCCAGTACTTC. Translating gives CASKPDNQETQYF.

A few counts support this clonotype. CDR3 DNA sequence: TGCAGCGCCTCACAGTCCACGGAAAACACTGAAGCTTTCTTT. The encoded protein is CSASQSTENTEAFF. The gene calls are TRBV29-1 and TRBJ1-1; no reliable D call. Trimming took 7 bases from V and 2 from J, leaving 17 bases between them. The CDR3 length is 14 residues. Germline-derived CDR1 and CDR2 are SQVTM and ANQGSEA.

The V call is TRBV6-6, the J call TRBJ2-5, with TRBD1 matching 9 bases. J was trimmed by 11 bases and V by 6 bases; bases with no gene match: 16. Germline CDR1 and CDR2: MNHNY and SVGAGI (reference sequence). The CDR3 has 15 amino acids. CDR3 nucleotides: TGTGCCAGCAGCCTGACCGGGACAGGGAACAATGAGCAGTACTTC. This codes for CASSLTGTGNNEQYF.

This rearrangement joins TRBV28 to TRBJ1-2; maybe TRBD1 (6 bases). Germline loops: CDR1 MDHEN, CDR2 SYDVKM. With 8 bases removed from V and 4 bases from J, the gap between germline ends came to 14 bases. The CDR3 sequence is 13 residues long. CDR3 in amino acids: CASLSRGPYGYTF. CDR3 nucleotides: TGTGCCAGCCTCTCCCGGGGGCCCTATGGCTACACCTTC.

About this clonotype itself: The junction and the germline gene differ at one end; a read error may be behind it. V and J are TRBV15 and TRBJ2-4, with TRBD1 identical over 11 bases. The germline V gene has CDR1 LNHNV and CDR2 YYDKDF (reference sequence). CDR3 length: 16 residues. The CDR3 DNA reads as TGTGCCGCCAGCAGGGCTACCCCGGGACAGGGGGAGTTCCTGTACTTC. This translates into CAASRATPGQGEFLYF.

A few counts support this clonotype. This chain uses TRBV6-5 with TRBJ1-2; unclear D gene. The V gene lost 7 bases and the J gene lost 8 bases, with 20 bases spanning the gap. Germline V CDR1 and CDR2: MNHEY, SVGAGI. CDR3 length equals 14 residues. The CDR3 bases are TGTGCCAGCATGACGAGACGGCCTCCGGGAGGCTACACCTTC. Encoded protein: CASMTRRPPGGYTF.

Remarks on this clonotype: A read error may produce the germline difference seen at one junction end. V gene TRBV5-1 combines with J gene TRBJ2-2; 9 bases align to TRBD1. The V gene's germline CDR1 is SGHRS and CDR2 YFSETQ. CDR3 length: 17 residues. The CDR3 bases are TGCGCCAGCAGCCCTATCATCGGACAGGGGAACACCGGAGAGCTGTTTTTT. Translating gives CASSPIIGQGNTGELFF.

There are a few counts of this clonotype. This rearrangement joins TRBV28 to TRBJ2-4, with a possible D match to TRBD2 (6 bases). The DNA matches TRBJ2-7 better at its end, which makes the J call doubtful. The germline V gene has CDR1 MDHEN and CDR2 SYDVKM. The CDR3 runs 15 residues. CDR3 in amino acids: CASRQHRELAGEQYF. CDR3 in DNA: TGTGCCAGCAGACAACACCGGGAACTAGCCGGCGAGCAGTACTTC.

The chain links TRBV7-2 to TRBJ2-7, with D perhaps TRBD1 (6 bases). Germline V gene data show CDR1 as SGHTA and CDR2 as FQGNSA. Trimming took off 6 bases at V and 7 bases at J, with 16 bases between the two ends. The CDR3 covers 13 residues. In nucleotides, the CDR3 is TGTGCCAGCAGTTACGGACAGCACAATGAGCAGTACTTC. Amino acids: CASSYGQHNEQYF.

This clonotype was observed at least ten times. The chain recombines TRBV5-5 with TRBJ2-5; no clear D gene. This CDR3 contains 13 residues. Germline lookup yields CDR1 SGHKS and CDR2 YYEKEE (reference sequence). Trimming took 4 bases from V and 2 from J, leaving 9 bases between them. As DNA, the CDR3 is TGTGCCAGCAGCCCCCCCGCTCAAGAGACCCAGTACTTC. Translated: CASSPPAQETQYF.

The V and J genes are TRBV7-2 and TRBJ2-7; D call uncertain. Germline loops: CDR1 SGHTA, CDR2 FQGNSA. The V end was cut by 8 bases, the J end by 6 bases, with 11 bases between. The CDR3 runs 11 residues. CDR3 region: CASSGRAEQYF. CDR3 DNA: TGTGCCAGCTCAGGTCGGGCCGAGCAGTACTTC.

The V and J genes are TRBV6-4 and TRBJ2-2; tentatively, D is TRBD2 (5 bases). Germline lookup yields CDR1 MRHNA and CDR2 SNTAGT. This CDR3 spans 13 amino acids. Trimming cost V 6 bases and J 7 bases, with 12 bases left between them. The CDR3 sequence is CASRLDPSGELFF. CDR3 nucleotides: TGTGCCAGCAGACTAGACCCCAGCGGGGAGCTGTTTTTT.

This clonotype was recorded a few times. The rearrangement links TRBV28 to TRBJ2-7; D not resolved. Near its end, the DNA agrees better with TRBJ2-1, so the J call may be wrong. Germline CDR1 MDHEN, CDR2 SYDVKM. The CDR3 has 11 amino acids. The CDR3 region is CASSSEFGQFF. The CDR3 coding sequence is TGTGCCAGCAGTTCAGAATTCGGGCAGTTCTTC.

V gene TRBV20-1 combines with J gene TRBJ1-2; 11 bases fit TRBD1. Germline V lookup: CDR1 DFQATT, CDR2 SNEGSKA (reference sequence). This CDR3 is 14 amino acids long. V was pared by 4 bases and J by 8 bases, with 9 bases of the junction left unmatched. The CDR3 reads CSAIRDRGSEGYTF. CDR3 DNA sequence: TGCAGTGCTATCCGGGACAGGGGGTCAGAAGGCTACACCTTC.

The chain couples TRBV24-1 to TRBJ1-1, with a tentative D call TRBD1 (6 bases). The CDR3 loop spans 15 amino acids. Deletions cut 5 bases from V and 2 bases from J, with 14 bases between. Germline-derived CDR1 and CDR2 are KGHDR and SFDVKD. Here the CDR3 reads CATSVAPGDNTEAFF. The CDR3 DNA sequence: TGTGCCACCAGTGTGGCTCCAGGGGACAACACTGAAGCTTTCTTT.

This sequence joins TRBV7-6 and TRBJ2-3, with 8 bases lining up with TRBD2. Germline CDR1 SGHVS, CDR2 FNYEAQ. Germline trimming cut 0 bases from V and 6 bases from J; bases unmatched to any gene: 8. The CDR3 has 16 amino acids. CDR3 DNA sequence: TGTGCCAGCAGCTTAGCGACGGGGGGGCGTCCCGATACGCAGTATTTT. This sequence encodes CASSLATGGRPDTQYF.

The rearrangement links TRBV6-1 to TRBJ1-2; D gene unclear. CDR1 is MNHNS and CDR2 is SASEGT in the germline V gene. With 5 bases removed from V and 5 bases from J, the gap between germline ends came to 6 bases. This CDR3 has 11 residues. The CDR3, as DNA: TGTGCCAGCAGTCCGCAGTATGGCTACACCTTC. Protein sequence: CASSPQYGYTF.

This clonotype was seen at least ten times. The genes are TRBV4-3 and TRBJ1-1, with TRBD1 matching over 7 bases. With V trimmed by 6 bases and J by 1 base, 5 bases remained unmatched. The CDR3 runs 14 residues. The germline gives CDR1 LGHNA, CDR2 YSLEER. CDR3 sequence reads: CASRRGGSNTEAFF. CDR3 DNA sequence: TGCGCCAGCAGAAGAGGGGGCTCGAACACTGAAGCTTTCTTT.